This TCR beta chain was identified in a study of T-cell reconstitution after alpha-beta-depleted transplantation in children. Germline V lookup: CDR1 SGHVS, CDR2 FQNEAQ. The CDR3 runs to 17 residues. J lost 0 bases, V lost 1 base, and 4 bases had no gene match. This clonotype counts as medium-sized (0.01 to 0.1%). Unique molecular identifiers were incorporated during preparation of the TCRbeta library. A single record per CDR3 protein comes from TCRdb applying MiXCR to the PCR reads. Counted here are a few hundred thousand distinct CDR3 sequences, approximately 10% occurring once; the ten biggest clones make up roughly 2.5%.

The sequence was collected from a human donor who donated a stem cell graft to a child with acute lymphoblastic leukemia. The chain is built from TRBV7-8 and TRBJ2-1, with TRBD2 matching over 9 bases. This material consisted of PBMCs from the stem cell graft donor, taken from the stem cell graft. The CDR3 spells CASSLGASGDSYNEQFF. Written as DNA, the CDR3 is TGTGCCAGCAGCTTAGGAGCTAGCGGGGACTCCTACAATGAGCAGTTCTTC.